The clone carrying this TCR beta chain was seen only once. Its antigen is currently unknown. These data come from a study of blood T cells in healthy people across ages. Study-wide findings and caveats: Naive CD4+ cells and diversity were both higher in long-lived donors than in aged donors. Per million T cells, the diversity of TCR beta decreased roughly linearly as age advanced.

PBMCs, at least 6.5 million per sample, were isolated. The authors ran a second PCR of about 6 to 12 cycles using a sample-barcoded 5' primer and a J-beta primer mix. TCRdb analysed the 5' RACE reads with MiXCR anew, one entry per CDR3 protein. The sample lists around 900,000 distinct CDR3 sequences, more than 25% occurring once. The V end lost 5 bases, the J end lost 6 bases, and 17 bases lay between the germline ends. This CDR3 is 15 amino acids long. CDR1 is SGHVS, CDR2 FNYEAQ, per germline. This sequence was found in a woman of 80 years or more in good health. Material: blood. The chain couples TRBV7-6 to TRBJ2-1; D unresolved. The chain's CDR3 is CASSADALTGNEQFF. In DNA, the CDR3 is TGTGCCAGCAGCGCCGACGCTCTAACGGGCAATGAGCAGTTCTTC.